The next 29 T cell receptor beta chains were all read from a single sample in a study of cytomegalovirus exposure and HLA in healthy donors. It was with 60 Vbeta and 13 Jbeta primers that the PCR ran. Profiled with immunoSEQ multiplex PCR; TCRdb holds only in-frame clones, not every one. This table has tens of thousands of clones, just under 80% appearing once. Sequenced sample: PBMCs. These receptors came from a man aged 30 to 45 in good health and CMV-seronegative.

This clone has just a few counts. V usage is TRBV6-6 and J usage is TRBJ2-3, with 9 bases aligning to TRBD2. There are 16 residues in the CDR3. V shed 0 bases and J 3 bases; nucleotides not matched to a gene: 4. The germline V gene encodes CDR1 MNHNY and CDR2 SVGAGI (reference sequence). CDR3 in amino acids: CASSYSSGGWTDTQYF. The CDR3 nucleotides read TGTGCCAGCAGTTACTCTAGCGGGGGATGGACAGATACGCAGTATTTT.

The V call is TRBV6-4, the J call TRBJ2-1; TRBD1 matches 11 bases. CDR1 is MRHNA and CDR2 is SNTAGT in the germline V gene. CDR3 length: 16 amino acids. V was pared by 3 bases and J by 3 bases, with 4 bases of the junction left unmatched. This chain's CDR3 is CASSERGTGGYNEQFF. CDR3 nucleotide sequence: TGTGCCAGCAGTGAGCGTGGGACAGGGGGCTACAATGAGCAGTTCTTC.

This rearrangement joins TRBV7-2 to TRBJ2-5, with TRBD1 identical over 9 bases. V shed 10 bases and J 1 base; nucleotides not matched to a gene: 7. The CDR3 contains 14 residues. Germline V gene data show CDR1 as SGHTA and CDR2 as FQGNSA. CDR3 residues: CATTRDRVQETQYF. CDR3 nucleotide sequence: TGTGCCACTACCCGGGACAGGGTCCAAGAGACCCAGTACTTC.

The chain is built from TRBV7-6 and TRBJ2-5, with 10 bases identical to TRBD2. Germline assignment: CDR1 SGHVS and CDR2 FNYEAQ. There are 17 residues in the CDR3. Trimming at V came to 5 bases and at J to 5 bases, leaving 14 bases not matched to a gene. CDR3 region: CASSPRGASGRRETQYF. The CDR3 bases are TGTGCCAGCAGCCCCAGGGGGGCTAGCGGGAGAAGGGAGACCCAGTACTTC. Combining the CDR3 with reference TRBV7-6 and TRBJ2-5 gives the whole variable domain GAGVSQSPRYKVTKRGQDVALRCDPISGHVSLYWYRQALGQGPEFLTYFNYEAQQDKSGLPNDRFSAERPEGSISTLTIQRTEQRDSAMYRCASSPRGASGRRETQYFGPGTRLLVL.

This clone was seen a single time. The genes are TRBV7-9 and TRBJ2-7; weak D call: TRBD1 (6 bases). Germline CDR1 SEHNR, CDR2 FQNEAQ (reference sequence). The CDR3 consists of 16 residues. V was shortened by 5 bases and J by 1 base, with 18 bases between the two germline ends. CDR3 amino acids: CASSRLSGARSYEQYF. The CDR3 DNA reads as TGTGCCAGCAGCCGACTATCAGGGGCACGATCCTACGAGCAGTACTTC.

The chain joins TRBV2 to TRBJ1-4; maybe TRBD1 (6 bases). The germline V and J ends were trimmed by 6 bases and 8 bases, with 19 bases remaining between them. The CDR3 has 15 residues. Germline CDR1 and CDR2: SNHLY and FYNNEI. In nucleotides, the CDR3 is TGTGCCAGCAGACGACAGGAGAGAGTTGGAGAAAAACTGTTTTTT. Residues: CASRRQERVGEKLFF.

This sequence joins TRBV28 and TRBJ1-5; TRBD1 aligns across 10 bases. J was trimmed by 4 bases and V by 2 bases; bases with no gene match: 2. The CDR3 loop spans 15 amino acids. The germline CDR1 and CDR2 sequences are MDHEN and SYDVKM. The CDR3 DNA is TGTGCCAGCAGTTTAGGACAGGGGGAGAATCAGCCCCAGCATTTT. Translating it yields CASSLGQGENQPQHF.

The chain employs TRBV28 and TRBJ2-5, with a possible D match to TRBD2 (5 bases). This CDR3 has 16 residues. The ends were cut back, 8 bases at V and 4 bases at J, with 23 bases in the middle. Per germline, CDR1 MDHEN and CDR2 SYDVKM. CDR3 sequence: CASRAPTTPGVETQYF. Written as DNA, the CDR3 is TGTGCCAGCCGAGCCCCTACCACTCCCGGGGTAGAGACCCAGTACTTC.

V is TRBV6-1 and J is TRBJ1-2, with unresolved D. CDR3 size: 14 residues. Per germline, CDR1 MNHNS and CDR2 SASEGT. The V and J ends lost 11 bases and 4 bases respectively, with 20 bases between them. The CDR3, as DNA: TGTGCCTCAGGTAGTCTTGTGCTGGGCTATGGCTACACCTTC. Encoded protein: CASGSLVLGYGYTF.

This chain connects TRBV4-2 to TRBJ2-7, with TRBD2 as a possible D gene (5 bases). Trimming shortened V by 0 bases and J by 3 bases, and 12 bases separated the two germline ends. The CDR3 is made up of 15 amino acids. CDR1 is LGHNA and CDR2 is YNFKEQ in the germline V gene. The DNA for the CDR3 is TGTGCCAGCAGCCAAGATTTCGGGGAAGACTACGAGCAGTACTTC. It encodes CASSQDFGEDYEQYF.

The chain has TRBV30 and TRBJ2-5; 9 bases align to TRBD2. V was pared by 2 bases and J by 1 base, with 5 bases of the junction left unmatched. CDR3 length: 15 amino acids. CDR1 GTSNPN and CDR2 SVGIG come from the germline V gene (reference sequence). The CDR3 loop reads CAWSISGGSQETQYF. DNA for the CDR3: TGTGCCTGGAGTATTAGCGGGGGAAGCCAAGAGACCCAGTACTTC. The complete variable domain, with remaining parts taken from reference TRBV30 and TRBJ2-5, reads SQTIHQWPATLVQPVGSPLSLECTVEGTSNPNLYWYRQAAGRGLQLLFYSVGIGQISSEVPQNLSASRPQDRQFILSSKKLLLSDSGFYLCAWSISGGSQETQYFGPGTRLLVL.

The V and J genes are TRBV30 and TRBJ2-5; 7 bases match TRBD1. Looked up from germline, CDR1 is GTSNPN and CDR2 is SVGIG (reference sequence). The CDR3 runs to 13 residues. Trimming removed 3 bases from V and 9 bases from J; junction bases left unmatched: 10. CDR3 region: CAWSRDSLSAQYF. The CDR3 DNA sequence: TGTGCCTGGAGCCGGGACAGCCTGTCGGCCCAGTACTTC.

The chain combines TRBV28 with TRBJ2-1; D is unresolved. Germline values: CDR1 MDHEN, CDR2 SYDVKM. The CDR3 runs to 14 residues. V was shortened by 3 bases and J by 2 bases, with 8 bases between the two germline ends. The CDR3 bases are TGTGCCAGCAGTTTCGCCCAGACCTACAATGAGCAGTTCTTC. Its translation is CASSFAQTYNEQFF.

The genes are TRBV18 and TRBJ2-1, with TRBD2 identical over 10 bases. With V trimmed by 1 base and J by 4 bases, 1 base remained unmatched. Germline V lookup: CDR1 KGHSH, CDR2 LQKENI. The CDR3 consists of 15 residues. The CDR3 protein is CASSPLAGGYNEQFF. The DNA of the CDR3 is TGTGCCAGCTCACCACTAGCGGGGGGTTACAATGAGCAGTTCTTC.

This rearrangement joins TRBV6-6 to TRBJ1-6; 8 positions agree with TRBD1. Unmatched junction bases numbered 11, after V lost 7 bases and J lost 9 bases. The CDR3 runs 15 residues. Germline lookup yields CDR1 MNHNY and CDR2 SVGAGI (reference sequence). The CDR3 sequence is CASTGGTGWVSPLHF. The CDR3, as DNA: TGTGCCAGCACTGGCGGGACAGGATGGGTTTCACCCCTCCACTTT.

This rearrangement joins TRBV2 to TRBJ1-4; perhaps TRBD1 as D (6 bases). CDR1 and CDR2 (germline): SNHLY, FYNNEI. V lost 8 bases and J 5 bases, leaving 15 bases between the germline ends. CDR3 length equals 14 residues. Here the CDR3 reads CASARQRGNEKLFF. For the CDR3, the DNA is TGTGCCAGCGCCAGACAGAGGGGGAATGAAAAACTGTTTTTT.

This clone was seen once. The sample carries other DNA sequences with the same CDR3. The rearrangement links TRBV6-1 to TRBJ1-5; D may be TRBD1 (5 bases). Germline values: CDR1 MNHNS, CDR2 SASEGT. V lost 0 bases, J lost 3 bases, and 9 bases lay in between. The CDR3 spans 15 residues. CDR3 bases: TGTGCCAGCAGTGAAGCGGGGGGAGTCAATCAGCCCCAGCATTTT. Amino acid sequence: CASSEAGGVNQPQHF.

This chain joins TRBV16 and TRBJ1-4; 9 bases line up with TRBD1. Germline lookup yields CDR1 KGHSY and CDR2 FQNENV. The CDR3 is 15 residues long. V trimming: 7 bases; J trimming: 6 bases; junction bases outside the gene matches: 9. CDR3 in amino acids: CASTSGQGGDEKLFF. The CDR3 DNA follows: TGTGCCAGCACCTCGGGACAGGGTGGAGATGAAAAACTGTTTTTT.

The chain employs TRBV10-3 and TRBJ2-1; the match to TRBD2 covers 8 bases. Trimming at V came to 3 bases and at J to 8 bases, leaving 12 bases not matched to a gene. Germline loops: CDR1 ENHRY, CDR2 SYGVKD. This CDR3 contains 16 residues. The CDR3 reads CAISEPVGRGGDEQFF. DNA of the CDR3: TGTGCCATCAGTGAACCGGTGGGCCGGGGGGGCGATGAGCAGTTCTTC.

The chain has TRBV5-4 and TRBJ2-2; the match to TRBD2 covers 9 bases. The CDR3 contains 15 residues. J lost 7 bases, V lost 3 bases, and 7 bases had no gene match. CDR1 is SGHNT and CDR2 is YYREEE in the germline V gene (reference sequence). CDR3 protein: CASSSAGGPGGELFF. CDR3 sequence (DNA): TGTGCCAGCAGCTCGGCGGGGGGGCCGGGCGGGGAGCTGTTTTTT.

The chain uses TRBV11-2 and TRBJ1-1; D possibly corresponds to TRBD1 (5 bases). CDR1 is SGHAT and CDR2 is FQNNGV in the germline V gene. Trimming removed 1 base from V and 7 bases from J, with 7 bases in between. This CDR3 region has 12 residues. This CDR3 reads CASSLAGFEAFF. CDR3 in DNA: TGTGCCAGCAGCTTAGCAGGGTTTGAAGCTTTCTTT.

The DNA for the CDR3 is TGTGCCAGCAGCTTGACCGGGACAGGGGATTACGAGCAGTACTTC. Its protein is CASSLTGTGDYEQYF. This chain connects TRBV5-4 to TRBJ2-7; 10 nucleotides agree with TRBD1. This CDR3 region has 15 residues. Trimming took 1 base from V and 4 from J; bases not matched to a gene: 5. The V gene's germline CDR1 is SGHNT and CDR2 YYREEE (reference sequence).

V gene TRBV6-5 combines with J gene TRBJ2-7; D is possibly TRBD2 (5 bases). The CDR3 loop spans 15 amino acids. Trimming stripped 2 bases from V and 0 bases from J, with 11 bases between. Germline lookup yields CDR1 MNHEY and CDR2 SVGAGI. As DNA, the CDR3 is TGTGCCAGCAGTTACAGGCGGGTCAGCTCCTACGAGCAGTACTTC. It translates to CASSYRRVSSYEQYF.

The CDR3 region has the DNA TGTGCCAGCAGGCCTGGGACTAGCGGGCGCTACGAGCAGTACTTC. Its translation is CASRPGTSGRYEQYF. The rearrangement joins TRBV6-5 to TRBJ2-7; 12 bases line up with TRBD2. The CDR3 has 15 residues. Germline values: CDR1 MNHEY, CDR2 SVGAGI. The V and J ends lost 6 bases and 3 bases, in that order; junction bases with no gene match: 6.

The CDR3 reads CASSLTVTYSYEQYF. The CDR3 region has the DNA TGTGCCAGCTCACTGACAGTAACGTACTCCTACGAGCAGTACTTC. The chain combines TRBV18 with TRBJ2-7; D possibly corresponds to TRBD1 (5 bases). This CDR3 contains 15 residues. Per the germline V gene, CDR1 is KGHSH and CDR2 is LQKENI. The V end lost 4 bases, the J end lost 0 bases, and 13 bases lay between the germline ends.

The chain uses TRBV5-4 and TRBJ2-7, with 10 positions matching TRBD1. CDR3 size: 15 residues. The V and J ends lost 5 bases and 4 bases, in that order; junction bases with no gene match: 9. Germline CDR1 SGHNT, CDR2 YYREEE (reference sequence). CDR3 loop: CASSSKGTGVYEQYF. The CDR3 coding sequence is TGTGCCAGCAGTTCGAAAGGGACAGGGGTGTACGAGCAGTACTTC.

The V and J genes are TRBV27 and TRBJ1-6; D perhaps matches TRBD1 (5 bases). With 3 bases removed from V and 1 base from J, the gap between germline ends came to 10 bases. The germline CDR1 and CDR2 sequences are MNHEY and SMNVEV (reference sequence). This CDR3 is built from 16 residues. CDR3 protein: CASSFQRQSYNSPLHF. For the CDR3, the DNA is TGTGCCAGCAGTTTCCAGCGACAGTCCTATAATTCACCCCTCCACTTT.

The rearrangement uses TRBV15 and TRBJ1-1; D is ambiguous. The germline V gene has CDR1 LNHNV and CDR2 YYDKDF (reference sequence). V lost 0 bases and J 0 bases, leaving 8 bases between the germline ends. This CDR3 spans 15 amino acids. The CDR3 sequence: CATSRDQEVNTEAFF. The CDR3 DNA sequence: TGTGCCACCAGCAGAGATCAGGAGGTGAACACTGAAGCTTTCTTT.

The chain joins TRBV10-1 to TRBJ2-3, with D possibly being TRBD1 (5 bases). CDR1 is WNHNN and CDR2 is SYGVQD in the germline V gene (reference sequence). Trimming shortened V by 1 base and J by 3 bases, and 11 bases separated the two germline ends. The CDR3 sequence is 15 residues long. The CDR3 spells CASSEFAGYTDTQYF. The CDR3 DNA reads TGCGCCAGCAGTGAGTTTGCAGGGTATACAGATACGCAGTATTTT.